This TCR beta chain was identified in a study of T cell repertoires in aging, cancer and after chemotherapy. Rearranged V-D-J TRB sequences were amplified with a mixed TRB-A/B primer pool. TCRdb reanalysed the multiplex PCR reads using MiXCR and keeps one entry per CDR3 protein. This sample has a few hundred distinct CDR3 sequences, with around 25% found just once. Amplification of TCR beta used genomic DNA extracted from peripheral blood. The CDR3 is 15 residues long. The V and J ends lost 4 bases and 3 bases respectively, with 12 bases between them. CDR1 is LGHNA and CDR2 is YSLEER in the germline V gene.

The genes are TRBV4-3 and TRBJ2-2, with D maybe TRBD1 (5 bases). Sequencing used blood. This receptor was taken from a human donor with a blood cancer. The CDR3 reads CASSPAGHYTGELFF. In nucleotides, the CDR3 is TGCGCCAGCAGCCCCGCCGGACATTACACCGGGGAGCTGTTTTTT.